The 16 T cell receptor beta chains given below trace back to one sample, sequenced in a study of blood T cell repertoires in COVID-19. Produced via immunoSEQ multiplex PCR; TCRdb's table is partial and in-frame only. The sample lists about 150,000 clones; around four fifths were seen once. The sample consisted of PBMCs or T cells enriched from blood (not recorded which). These receptors all come from a man in his fifties who had recovered from COVID-19.

The gene calls are TRBV6-5 and TRBJ1-1; 7 nucleotides line up with TRBD1. CDR1 and CDR2 from the germline V gene are MNHEY and SVGAGI. The V gene end was trimmed by 9 bases and the J gene end by 11 bases; junction bases not matched to a gene: 18. This CDR3 is built from 14 residues. CDR3: CASRRLRGTVEAFF. The CDR3 DNA sequence: TGTGCCAGTAGACGGCTCCGAGGGACAGTGGAGGCTTTCTTT.

The CDR3 region has the DNA TGCGCCAGCAGCCGAGGACTAGCGGAAGAGACCCAGTACTTC. It specifies CASSRGLAEETQYF. The genes are TRBV4-1 and TRBJ2-5, with 10 nucleotides matching TRBD2. The CDR3 is 14 residues long. Germline loops: CDR1 MGHRA, CDR2 YSYEKL. V lost 4 bases, J lost 3 bases, and 2 bases stayed unmatched.

The CDR3: CASGLVSTGVGNTIYF. The DNA for the CDR3 is TGTGCTAGTGGTTTGGTCTCGACAGGGGTTGGAAACACCATATATTTT. J is TRBJ1-3 and V is TRBV12-5; 8 nucleotides align to TRBD1. The CDR3 length is 16 residues. Germline V gene data show CDR1 as LGHNT and CDR2 as FRNRAP. Trimming took 0 bases from V and 3 from J; bases not matched to a gene: 4.

The chain combines TRBV12-3 or TRBV12-4 with TRBJ1-6; the match to TRBD1 covers 7 bases. CDR3 length: 13 amino acids. V trimming: 8 bases; J trimming: 4 bases; junction bases outside the gene matches: 2. CDR3 DNA sequence: TGTGCCAGCCAGGGACAGTATAATTCACCCCTCCACTTT. Residues: CASQGQYNSPLHF.

As to this clone: The sample holds other DNA sequences that translate to the same CDR3. The CDR3 DNA sequence: TGTGCCAGCAGCTTGCCAGGGAACTATGGCTACACCTTC. Translation: CASSLPGNYGYTF. The V call is TRBV5-4, the J call TRBJ1-2; possible D gene TRBD1, 5 bases. This CDR3 comprises 13 residues. Germline-derived CDR1 and CDR2 are SGHNT and YYREEE (reference sequence). Between the trimmed V and J ends, which lost 1 base and 2 bases, there was a span of 6 bases.

This chain uses TRBV5-6 with TRBJ1-6; the D gene is possibly TRBD1 (6 bases). The CDR3 runs 14 residues. Trimming took 2 bases from V and 11 from J, leaving 14 bases between them. Germline V gives CDR1 SGHDT, CDR2 YYEEEE. DNA for the CDR3: TGTGCCAGCAGCTTCCAGGGGTTAGGAACACCCCTCCACTTT. This encodes CASSFQGLGTPLHF.

The chain combines TRBV14 with TRBJ2-7, with no clear D. Trimming took 2 bases from V and 3 from J, leaving 5 bases between them. In germline, CDR1 is SGHDN, CDR2 FVKESK. The CDR3 runs to 12 residues. CDR3 DNA sequence: TGTGCCAGCAGCCAATTCTACTACGAGCAGTACTTC. Protein: CASSQFYYEQYF. Looking up the rest from reference TRBV14 and TRBJ2-7 gives the full variable domain: EAGVTQFPSHSVIEKGQTVTLRCDPISGHDNLYWYRRVMGKEIKFLLHFVKESKQDESGMPNNRFLAERTGGTYSTLKVQPAELEDSGVYFCASSQFYYEQYFGPGTRLTVT.

This clone was detected once. This chain links TRBV7-3 with TRBJ2-1, with TRBD2 identical over 8 bases. CDR1 and CDR2 from the germline V gene are SGHTA and FQGTGA. V was clipped by 4 bases and J by 0 bases; unmatched bases: 2. The CDR3 runs to 15 residues. CDR3 in amino acids: CASSSGGDSYNEQFF. The CDR3 region has the DNA TGTGCCAGCAGCTCCGGGGGGGACTCCTACAATGAGCAGTTCTTC.

This clone appeared a single time. The genes are TRBV27 and TRBJ1-4, with a tentative D call TRBD1 (6 bases). The V gene lost 5 bases and the J gene lost 8 bases, with 21 bases spanning the gap. The CDR3 consists of 16 residues. Germline V gives CDR1 MNHEY, CDR2 SMNVEV (reference sequence). The CDR3 bases are TGTGCCAGCAGTCCATATCCCCCCAGGGGTGAGGAAAAACTGTTTTTT. The encoded protein is CASSPYPPRGEEKLFF.

This clone was observed a few times. The V gene is TRBV6-1, the J gene TRBJ2-7, with a tentative D call TRBD2 (5 bases). The CDR3 has 14 residues. Trimming removed 3 bases at V and 5 bases at J, with 14 bases between. The V gene's germline CDR1 is MNHNS and CDR2 SASEGT. The CDR3 region has the DNA TGTGCCAGCAGTGATCTAGAGGGCGTAGACGAGCAGTACTTC. It translates to CASSDLEGVDEQYF.

The genes are TRBV6-2 or TRBV6-3 and TRBJ1-5; TRBD1 agrees at 9 bases. The CDR3 is 16 residues long. V was clipped by 2 bases and J by 4 bases; unmatched bases: 6. Germline lookup yields CDR1 MNHEY and CDR2 SVGEGT. CDR3 bases: TGTGCCAGCAGTTACGACAGGGGGATATTAAATCAGCCCCAGCATTTT. Translated: CASSYDRGILNQPQHF.

The chain recombines TRBV14 with TRBJ2-5; the D gene is possibly TRBD1 (6 bases). Germline CDR1 SGHDN, CDR2 FVKESK. This CDR3 is built from 14 residues. Trimming removed 3 bases at V and 1 base at J, with 9 bases between. This chain's CDR3 is CASSHNRAQETQYF. The CDR3 nucleotides read TGTGCCAGCAGCCATAACAGGGCCCAAGAGACCCAGTACTTC.

The rearrangement links TRBV19 to TRBJ2-2; D uncertain. CDR1 LNHDA and CDR2 SQIVND come from the germline V gene (reference sequence). V shed 3 bases and J shed 8 bases, with 13 bases lying between them. The CDR3 is made up of 14 amino acids. CDR3 nucleotide sequence: TGTGCCAGTAGTATCGGCAGGAACGTAGGGGAGCTGTTTTTT. This encodes CASSIGRNVGELFF.

CDR3 sequence (DNA): TGTGCCAGCTCACCTGGACAGGGTGTCTACGGCTACACCTTC. Its translation: CASSPGQGVYGYTF. The rearrangement links TRBV18 to TRBJ1-2; 8 bases align to TRBD1. CDR1 and CDR2 (germline): KGHSH, LQKENI. This CDR3 spans 14 amino acids. V lost 3 bases and J lost 8; bases outside the gene matches: 8.

The chain combines TRBV7-8 with TRBJ2-5; 7 bases are shared with TRBD2. Germline V lookup: CDR1 SGHVS, CDR2 FQNEAQ. The length of the CDR3 is 15 residues. V shed 5 bases and J 3 bases; nucleotides not matched to a gene: 9. This chain's CDR3 is CASSRVAGLKETQYF. The CDR3 bases are TGTGCCAGCAGCCGAGTAGCGGGCCTAAAAGAGACCCAGTACTTC.

The chain uses TRBV6-2 or TRBV6-3 and TRBJ1-5; no clear D. V dropped 4 bases and J dropped 4 bases, with 8 bases sitting between them. Germline CDR1 reads MNHEY; CDR2 reads SVGEGT. The CDR3 is made up of 13 amino acids. DNA for the CDR3: TGTGCCAGCAGTTCCCAACGGAATCAGCCCCAGCATTTT. This codes for CASSSQRNQPQHF.